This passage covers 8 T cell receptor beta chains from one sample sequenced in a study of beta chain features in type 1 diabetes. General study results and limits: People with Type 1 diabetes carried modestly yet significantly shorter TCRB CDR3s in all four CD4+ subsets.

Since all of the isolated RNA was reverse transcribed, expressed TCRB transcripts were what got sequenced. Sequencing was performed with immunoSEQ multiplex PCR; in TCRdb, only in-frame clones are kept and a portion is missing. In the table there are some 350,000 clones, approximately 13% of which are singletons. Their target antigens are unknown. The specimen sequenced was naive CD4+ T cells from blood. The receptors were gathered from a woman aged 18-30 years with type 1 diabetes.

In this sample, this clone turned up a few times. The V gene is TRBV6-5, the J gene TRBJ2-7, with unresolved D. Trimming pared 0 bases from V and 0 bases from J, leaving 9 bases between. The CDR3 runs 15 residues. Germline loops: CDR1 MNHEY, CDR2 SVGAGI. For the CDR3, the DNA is TGTGCCAGCAGTTACTCGATTCTCGGCTCCTACGAGCAGTACTTC. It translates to CASSYSILGSYEQYF.

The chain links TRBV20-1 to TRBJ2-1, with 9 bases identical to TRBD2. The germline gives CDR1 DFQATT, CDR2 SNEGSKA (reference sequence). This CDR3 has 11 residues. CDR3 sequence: CSRTSENEQFF. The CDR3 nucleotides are TGCAGCCGGACTAGCGAAAATGAGCAGTTCTTC.

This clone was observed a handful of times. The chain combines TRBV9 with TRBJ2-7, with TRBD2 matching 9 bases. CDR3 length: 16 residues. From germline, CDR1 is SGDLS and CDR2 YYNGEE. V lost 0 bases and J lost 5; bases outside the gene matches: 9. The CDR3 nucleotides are TGTGCCAGCAGCGTAGCGGTGCGGGAGGGCGTCGACGAGCAGTACTTC. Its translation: CASSVAVREGVDEQYF.

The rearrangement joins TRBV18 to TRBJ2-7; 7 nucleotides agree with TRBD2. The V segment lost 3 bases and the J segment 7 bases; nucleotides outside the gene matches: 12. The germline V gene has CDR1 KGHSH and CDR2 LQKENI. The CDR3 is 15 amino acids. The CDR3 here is CASSPAGGRAGEQYV. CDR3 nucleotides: TGTGCCAGCTCACCCGCCGGAGGGAGGGCGGGGGAGCAGTACGTC.

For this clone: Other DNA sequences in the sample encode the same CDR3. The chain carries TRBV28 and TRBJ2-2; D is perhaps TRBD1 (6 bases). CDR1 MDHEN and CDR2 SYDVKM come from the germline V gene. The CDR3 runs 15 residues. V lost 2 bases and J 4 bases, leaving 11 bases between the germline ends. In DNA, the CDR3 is TGTGCCAGCAGTTTAGGGGGCGCGGGCACCGGGGAGCTGTTTTTT. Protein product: CASSLGGAGTGELFF.

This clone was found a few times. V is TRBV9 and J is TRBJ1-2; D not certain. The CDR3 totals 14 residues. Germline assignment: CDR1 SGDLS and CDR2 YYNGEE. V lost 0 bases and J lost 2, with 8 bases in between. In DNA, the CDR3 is TGTGCCAGCAGCGTAGCTACAGCCAACTATGGCTACACCTTC. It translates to CASSVATANYGYTF. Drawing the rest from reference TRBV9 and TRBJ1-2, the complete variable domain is DSGVTQTPKHLITATGQRVTLRCSPRSGDLSVYWYQQSLDQGLQFLIQYYNGEERAKGNILERFSAQQFPDLHSELNLSSLELGDSALYFCASSVATANYGYTFGSGTRLTVV.

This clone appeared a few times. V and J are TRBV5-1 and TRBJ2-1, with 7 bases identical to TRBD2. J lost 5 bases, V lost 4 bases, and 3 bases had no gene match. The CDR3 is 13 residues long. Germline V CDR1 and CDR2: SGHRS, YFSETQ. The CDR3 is CASSERGHNEQFF. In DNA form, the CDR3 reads TGCGCCAGCAGCGAGCGGGGACACAATGAGCAGTTCTTC.

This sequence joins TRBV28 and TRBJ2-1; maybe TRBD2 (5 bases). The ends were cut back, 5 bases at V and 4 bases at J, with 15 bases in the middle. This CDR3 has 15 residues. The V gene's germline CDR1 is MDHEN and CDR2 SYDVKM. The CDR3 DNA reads TGTGCCAGCAGTGACGATCTAGGAGGATACAATGAGCAGTTCTTC. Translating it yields CASSDDLGGYNEQFF.